These T cell receptor beta chains were read from a single sample in a study of T cells after yellow fever vaccination. TCRdb re-derived calls from the 5' RACE reads in MiXCR, one entry per CDR3 protein. The sample holds some 290,000 distinct CDR3 sequences; roughly 10% are singletons and the top ten take over 3%. The source was CD4+ T cells sorted from PBMCs, collected 45 days after the yellow fever booster vaccination. The receptors were sampled from a man between 18 and 29 years old who received the YFV17D yellow fever vaccine. The CDR3 runs from the conserved cysteine through the conserved F or W. Fields, in order: clone size, D gene, V gene, J gene, CDR3 protein, CDR3 DNA. A D gene is named only where the DNA matches it firmly. Not all rows give a size; the values are once, few, many and, for expanded clones, a class.

NA	TRBD2	TRBV20-1	TRBJ2-5	CSAREGLAGGAETQYF	TGCAGTGCTAGAGAGGGACTAGCGGGGGGTGCGGAGACCCAGTACTTC
many	NA	TRBV3-1	TRBJ2-2	CAIQGSGELFF	TGTGCCATCCAGGGATCCGGGGAGCTGTTTTTT
few	NA	TRBV4-3	TRBJ2-1	CASSQDRANEQFF	TGCGCCAGCAGCCAAGACCGGGCCAATGAGCAGTTCTTC
few	NA	TRBV28	TRBJ1-6	CASTMRQVGQAAYNSPLHF	TGTGCCAGCACTATGCGCCAGGTGGGCCAAGCTGCCTATAATTCACCCCTCCACTTT
many	TRBD1	TRBV6-5	TRBJ1-5	CASKPVRGREPQHF	TGTGCCAGCAAACCCGTCAGGGGGAGGGAGCCCCAGCATTTT
NA	TRBD2	TRBV5-1	TRBJ2-5	CASTRTSGDQETQYF	TGCGCCAGCACCAGGACTAGCGGGGACCAAGAGACCCAGTACTTC
few	TRBD2	TRBV4-3	TRBJ2-1	CASSQDIPSGGLYNEQFF	TGCGCCAGCAGCCAAGATATTCCTAGCGGGGGGCTCTACAATGAGCAGTTCTTC
few	NA	TRBV9	TRBJ2-7	CASSTTGRSSYEQYF	TGTGCCAGCAGCACTACAGGGCGGAGCTCCTACGAGCAGTACTTC
few	TRBD2	TRBV7-8	TRBJ2-5	CASSKTSGVETQYF	TGTGCCAGCAGCAAGACTAGCGGGGTGGAGACCCAGTACTTC
few	NA	TRBV5-1	TRBJ2-1	CASSLASGTYNEQFF	TGCGCCAGCAGCTTAGCAAGCGGAACTTACAATGAGCAGTTCTTC
NA	NA	TRBV5-1	TRBJ2-3	CASSTQGADTQYF	TGCGCCAGTTCTACGCAGGGTGCAGATACGCAGTATTTT
NA	NA	TRBV7-9	TRBJ1-1	CASSPAGMNTEAFF	TGTGCCAGCAGCCCCGCAGGGATGAACACTGAAGCTTTCTTT
many	TRBD2	TRBV4-2	TRBJ2-1	CASSREGGGPTTYNEQFF	TGTGCCAGCAGCCGGGAGGGCGGGGGGCCGACGACCTACAATGAGCAGTTCTTC
many	NA	TRBV29-1	TRBJ2-5	CSVREGVVETQYF	TGCAGCGTTAGAGAGGGCGTAGTGGAGACCCAGTACTTC
many	TRBD1	TRBV4-2	TRBJ2-4	CASSQLGQGENIQYF	TGTGCCAGCAGCCAATTGGGACAGGGGGAAAACATTCAGTACTTC
few	NA	TRBV28	TRBJ1-2	CASKVEQVGGYTF	TGTGCCAGCAAGGTTGAGCAGGTCGGAGGCTACACCTTC
few	NA	TRBV7-2	TRBJ1-5	CASTLSGGVSQPQHF	TGTGCCAGCACCCTCTCGGGGGGAGTTAGTCAGCCCCAGCATTTT
few	NA	TRBV20-1	TRBJ2-3	CSASPSAGFTDTQYF	TGCAGTGCTTCCCCGTCGGCAGGCTTCACAGATACGCAGTATTTT
few	NA	TRBV6-2/TRBV6-3	TRBJ1-2	CASSDGGSNYGYTF	TGTGCCAGCAGCGATGGGGGATCTAACTATGGCTACACCTTC
few	NA	TRBV6-5	TRBJ2-7	CASSYMGLVSNEQYF	TGTGCCAGCAGTTATATGGGCTTGGTATCAAACGAGCAGTACTTC
few	NA	TRBV5-1	TRBJ2-2	CASSLMRVGDTGELFF	TGCGCCAGCAGCTTGATGAGGGTCGGGGACACCGGGGAGCTGTTTTTT
NA	NA	TRBV7-2	TRBJ2-1	CASSSFAGSYNEQFF	TGTGCCAGCAGCTCCTTCGCAGGCTCCTACAATGAGCAGTTCTTC
NA	NA	TRBV5-1	TRBJ1-3	CASSAASSGNTIYF	TGCGCCAGCAGTGCAGCCTCCTCTGGAAACACCATATATTTT
few	NA	TRBV9	TRBJ1-1	CASGGKAEAFF	TGTGCCAGCGGGGGGAAGGCTGAAGCTTTCTTT